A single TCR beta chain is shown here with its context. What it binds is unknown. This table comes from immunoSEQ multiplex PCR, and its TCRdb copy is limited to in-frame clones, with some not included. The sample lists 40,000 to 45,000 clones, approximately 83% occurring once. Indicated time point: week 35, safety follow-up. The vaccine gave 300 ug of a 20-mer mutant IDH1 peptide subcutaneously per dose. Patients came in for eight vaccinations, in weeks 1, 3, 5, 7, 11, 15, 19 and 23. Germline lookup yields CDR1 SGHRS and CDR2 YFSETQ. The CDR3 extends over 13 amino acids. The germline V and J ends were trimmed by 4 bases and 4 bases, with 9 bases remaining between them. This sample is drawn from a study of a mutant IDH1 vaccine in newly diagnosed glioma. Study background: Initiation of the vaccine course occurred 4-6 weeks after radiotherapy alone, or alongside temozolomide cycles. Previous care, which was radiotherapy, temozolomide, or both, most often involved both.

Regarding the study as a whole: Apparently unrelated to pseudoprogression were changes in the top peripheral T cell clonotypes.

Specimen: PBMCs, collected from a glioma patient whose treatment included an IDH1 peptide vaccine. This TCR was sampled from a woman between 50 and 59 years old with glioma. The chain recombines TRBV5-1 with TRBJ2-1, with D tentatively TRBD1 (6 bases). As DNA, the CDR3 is TGCGCCAGCAGCGGCCAGGGGTACAATGAGCAGTTCTTC. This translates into CASSGQGYNEQFF.